The present T cell receptor (beta chain) was sequenced within a study of cytomegalovirus exposure and HLA in healthy donors (dated by TCRdb to between 2016 and 2019). About the full investigation: An earlier analysis of roughly 570 of the donors reported about 260 Gb of sequence data and 117 million unique TCR beta sequences obtained from 150 million to 200 million T cells. The study aimed to test whether signatures of past pathogen exposure could be identified by cataloging public T cell receptors. Rather than using new phenotypic data, the later analysis identified candidate immune exposures from TCR beta sequences and from how often those sequences occurred across donors. On average, roughly 240,000 unique TCR beta nucleotide sequences were sequenced per donor among some 430 genotyped donors of the cohort, with about 19% of those sequences being non-productive. In a later genetic analysis, genome-wide SNP genotypes for about 65% of the 666 donors were used, and that subset was treated as a discovery cohort. In addition to the first cohort of approximately 670 subjects, a separate validation cohort of 120 different subjects was used. The genetic ancestry cluster associated with self-reported Caucasian donors included 80% to 90% of the roughly 400 genotyped donors. Roughly five DR-DQ haplotypes were treated as single units for association and clustering because of strong linkage in the cohort. The number of donors typed differed by locus, with 629-630 for A, B, C, DRB1 and DQB1, around 500 for DQA1, about 610 for DPA1, and 472 for DPB1. High-throughput TCR immunosequencing, statistical association of individual TCRs with disease status, and machine learning were combined to predict cytomegalovirus infection status. To decide whether each TCR beta V gene segment behaved as functional or pseudogenic, an earlier analysis of some 580 of the donors relied on high-throughput TCR beta sequencing. To study patterns of TCR occurrence, a later analysis re-analyzed previously published TCR beta repertoires from several hundred donors and added high-resolution HLA genotyping. An early release covering roughly 600 HLA-typed donors comprised 250 to 350 gigabases of sequencing data and some 79 million unique TCR sequences. Using immunosequencing, the study profiled T cell repertoires from some 670 subjects and related those repertoires to cytomegalovirus serostatus. Both class I and class II loci were covered by HLA typing, at four-digit resolution. All discovery cohort repertoires had been generated using a single sequencing platform. Donor age, sex, ethnicity and CMV serostatus were collected together with the repertoire data. The paper's findings and limits, for the study overall: According to a later analysis, TCR association rates differed among HLA loci, with DRB1 alleles showing the most associated TCRs and HLA-C alleles showing the fewest. A group of highly shared sequence variants was considered likely to be a technical artifact of the sequencing pipeline. According to the authors, the approach could potentially be generalized to other disease states and immunological phenotypes. A further reported finding was that TCR beta sequences accurately predicted the HLA-A and HLA-B alleles for most subjects in the first cohort. Most TCR sequences were observed very rarely across donors, whereas some public TCRs were present in many individuals. According to a later analysis, most CMV-associated TCR beta chains appeared to be HLA-restricted, and the HLA associations seemed to be driven largely by CMV exposure. Because HLA typing was unavailable for some donors at each locus, only the typed subset was used in association tests. Presence/absence analyses assumed roughly uniform sequencing depth across donors, an assumption that may not hold. Some IMGT-functional V segments, including TRBV6-2 and TRBV6-3, could not be told apart with the 87-base-pair reads, so those segments were excluded. A few of the identified cytomegalovirus-associated TCR beta chains were confirmed in vitro to be specific for cytomegalovirus antigens. In an earlier analysis of fewer than 700 of the donors, most TCR beta V segments appeared in productive rearrangements about 87% or about 30% of the time, broadly matching IMGT annotations. Roughly 15 rarely observed V segments, including chromosome 9 orphons, were excluded from the earlier analysis of just under 600 of the donors because counts were too low. Cytomegalovirus status was reported to be diagnosed by the classifier with high specificity and sensitivity in both the original and validation cohorts. In this cohort, only TCR beta chains were sequenced, and detectable features were limited by the absence of alpha or paired-chain data. Linkage disequilibrium might explain the correlated functional status among segregating V segments, but an unknown experimental factor could not be ruled out. At a false discovery rate of 0.05, a later analysis linked about 17,000 TCR beta sequences to specific HLA alleles. The only immune exposure information available for the cohort was CMV serostatus. In a later analysis, HLA-associated TCR beta chains showed more clonal expansion and lower generation probabilities than non-associated chains that were equally common. In the study, roughly 160 TCR beta chains were listed as associated with cytomegalovirus. According to a later analysis, parvovirus B19, influenza, CMV and Epstein-Barr virus appeared linked to several top co-occurrence clusters. According to a later genetic analysis, donors in an Asian-associated ancestry cluster had fewer N-insertions in productive TCRs than the approximately 630-donor mean. When HLA alleles, especially DR and DQ, strongly co-occurred, attributing TCR associations to individual alleles was difficult. V-gene and J-gene trimming of TCR beta chains was associated with a missense DCLRE1C variant in a later genetic analysis, and the association was replicated in an independent cohort.

On this clone: Which antigen it targets is not known. No base qualities exist here, and no much larger clone lies one base off it.

The cohort was made up of hundreds of healthy bone marrow donors. At the time of sampling, all cohort members were nominally healthy, though unrecorded immune exposures were likely present. The donor was CMV seropositive and belonged to the group of 250 to 300 seropositive cohort members. A peripheral blood sample was collected from each donor, and TCR beta sequencing was performed on peripheral blood mononuclear cells. Genomic DNA was extracted from the blood cell samples with the Qiagen DNeasy Blood Extraction Kit. Libraries came from the immunoSEQ multiplex PCR assay. For the multiplex PCR, a mixture combining 60 forward primers for TCR Vbeta segments and 13 reverse primers for TCR Jbeta segments was used. The CDR3 region of rearranged TCR beta genes was amplified from genomic DNA with a multiplex PCR assay. The amplified TCR beta libraries were sequenced on the Illumina HiSeq System as 87-base-pair reads. The authors' analysis ran thus. Across the 670 or so repertoires, a later analysis counted 60 million to 90 million unique TCR beta chains, some 11 million of which were shared by at least two donors. Raw reads were error-corrected and collapsed into unique sequences with a nearest-neighbor algorithm that merged closely related sequences to remove PCR and sequencing errors. Alignment of CDR3 sequences to IMGT reference sequences was used to assign V, D and J gene segments. For a sequence to be retained, a match of at least six nucleotides to both a V gene segment and a J gene segment was required. A rearrangement was called productive if the CDR3 had no stop codons and remained in frame with V and J, and every other rearrangement was called non-productive. CDR3 was defined according to IMGT convention as the region running from the second conserved V-encoded cysteine to the conserved J-encoded phenylalanine. The earlier analysis of approximately 500 of the donors excluded sequences that lacked an unambiguous match to a single V gene segment. In an earlier analysis of some 590 of the donors, a V segment was called functional when productive rearrangements were above 56.7%, and segregating when the standard deviation between donors exceeded 5%. A statistical classification framework was built to diagnose cytomegalovirus status from the catalog of TCR beta chain sequences. In a later analysis, TCR nucleotide sequences were compared against IMGT/GENE-DB human TR gene sequences so that V and J genes could be assigned. Using the TCRdist pipeline, a later analysis assigned CDR3 sequences along with most-parsimonious VDJ recombination scenarios. A later analysis defined each TCR beta chain by its CDR3 amino acid sequence plus V-gene family, and excluded reads lacking a unique V-gene family. A later analysis removed 550 to 700 highly shared, low-generation-probability nucleotide sequences to deal with suspected cross-contamination and a sequencing artifact. For each public chain, a later analysis derived a clonal expansion index from normalized ranks of inferred template counts within each repertoire. In a later analysis, generation probabilities were computed using a VDJ recombination model fitted to out-of-frame rearrangements, and the results were checked against IGoR. In a later analysis, hypergeometric tests were used to score TCR-TCR, TCR-HLA and TCR-CMV co-occurrence, with a repertoire-size bias correction applied to TCR pairs. False discovery rates were estimated in a later analysis by permuting HLA or CMV assignments 20 times. A later analysis grouped co-occurring TCRs with DBSCAN, adding TCRdist sequence similarity when clustering within HLA-allele-positive subsets. Repertoires with fewer than 30,000 or more than 120,000 public chains, plus five repertoires with anomalous nucleotide sharing, were excluded from co-occurrence clustering. Entries here come from immuneACCESS through TCRdb and include only in-frame sequences with V and J called. Some clones fail to appear in such tables; in the studies checked, an unresolved V gene covers under half of the shortfall, and the cause of the remainder is unknown. From that table come the V and J calls and clone size; the DNA was used to work out D and trimming. The sample profile shows 150,000 or so clones; 60% to 80% of them were found once. Of the sample, roughly 7.6% falls within the top ten clones.

CDR1 and CDR2 (SQVTM, ANQGSEA) derive from the germline V gene. The CDR3 runs 16 residues from the cysteine to the phenylalanine. The DNA shown is the 48-base CDR3, in frame from base 1. Germline trimming amounts to 4 bases on V and 6 bases on J, with 12 as the count of junction bases outside the gene matches. The TCR was taken from a woman in her 40s in good health and CMV-seropositive. Recombination linked TRBV29-1 to TRBJ2-7; the central 13 bases match TRBD2. Material for sequencing was PBMCs. CDR3 loop: CSVGQGGLAGASEQYF. The nucleotide sequence reads TGCAGCGTTGGACAGGGTGGACTAGCGGGAGCTTCCGAGCAGTACTTC.